A selection of T cell receptor beta chains follows, all from one sample in a study of cytomegalovirus exposure and HLA in healthy donors. Libraries were prepared by immunoSEQ multiplex PCR; TCRdb keeps only in-frame clonotypes and omits some of them. The table records tens of thousands of clones, more than 85% of them present only once. Sequencing input: PBMCs. These receptor sequences come from a woman in her 30s in good health and CMV-seronegative. Each CDR3 is given with its conserved first and last residue. The D gene is left open where the match is weak. The size field is filled for only some rows; it gives once, few, many or a size class.

CDR3aa	CDR3nt	d_gene	j_gene	abundance	v_gene
CASRQGAIRGEKLFF	TGTGCCAGCAGACAGGGGGCTATTCGGGGGGAAAAACTGTTTTTT	TRBD1	TRBJ1-4	NA	TRBV28
CASSRTGNYGYTF	TGTGCCAGCAGTAGGACAGGGAACTATGGCTACACCTTC	TRBD1	TRBJ1-2	NA	TRBV28
CASSSAPGGPGNTIYF	TGTGCCAGCAGCTCGGCCCCAGGGGGCCCTGGAAACACCATATATTTT	TRBD1	TRBJ1-3	NA	TRBV5-5
CASNPLAYEEDYNEQFF	TGTGCCAGCAACCCTCTGGCGTATGAGGAGGACTACAATGAGCAGTTCTTC	NA	TRBJ2-1	NA	TRBV2
CASPEVSPPSYNEQFF	TGTGCCAGCCCGGAGGTTTCCCCTCCCTCCTACAATGAGCAGTTCTTC	NA	TRBJ2-1	NA	TRBV28
CASSHSGTGSFLGYTF	TGTGCCAGCAGCCACTCCGGGACAGGGTCCTTTTTGGGCTACACCTTC	TRBD1	TRBJ1-2	NA	TRBV7-2
CASSASPPLYEQYF	TGTGCCAGCAGTGCCTCCCCCCCTCTCTACGAGCAGTACTTC	NA	TRBJ2-7	NA	TRBV6-1
CASSTQQGTLDEQYF	TGCGCCAGCAGCACACAACAGGGCACCCTCGACGAGCAGTACTTC	NA	TRBJ2-7	NA	TRBV4-1
CASSPRLAGGNNEQFF	TGTGCCAGCAGCCCTCGACTAGCGGGAGGCAACAATGAGCAGTTCTTC	TRBD2	TRBJ2-1	NA	TRBV7-9
CASSYRGGTEAFF	TGTGCCAGCAGTTACAGGGGAGGCACTGAAGCTTTCTTT	TRBD1	TRBJ1-1	NA	TRBV2
CAWSFKTGTGRTEAFF	TGTGCCTGGAGTTTTAAAACCGGGACAGGGAGAACTGAAGCTTTCTTT	TRBD1	TRBJ1-1	NA	TRBV30
CAWRRGTGSAFF	TGTGCCTGGAGGCGGGGAACCGGATCAGCTTTCTTT	NA	TRBJ1-1	NA	TRBV30
CASSLSISYNEQFF	TGTGCCAGCAGCCTTTCCATCAGTTACAATGAGCAGTTCTTC	NA	TRBJ2-1	NA	TRBV7-9
CASGFGRLNTEAFF	TGTGCTAGTGGTTTCGGCAGGCTGAACACTGAAGCTTTCTTT	NA	TRBJ1-1	once	TRBV12-5
CASSFDSYPNYGYTF	TGTGCCAGCAGTTTCGACAGCTACCCTAACTATGGCTACACCTTC	NA	TRBJ1-2	NA	TRBV7-9
CASSLRGTEAFF	TGTGCCAGCAGTTTACGGGGCACTGAAGCTTTCTTT	NA	TRBJ1-1	NA	TRBV28
CAWSGTGGVEQYF	TGTGCCTGGAGCGGGACAGGGGGCGTCGAGCAGTACTTC	TRBD1	TRBJ2-7	once	TRBV30
CASSPKKSGTSGLWANVLTF	TGTGCCAGCAGTCCTAAGAAATCCGGGACTAGCGGGCTCTGGGCCAACGTCCTGACTTTC	TRBD2	TRBJ2-6	NA	TRBV27
CASTPAEDSVSGYTF	TGTGCCAGCACCCCCGCCGAAGACAGCGTCTCTGGCTACACCTTC	NA	TRBJ1-2	NA	TRBV6-1
CASSLTREGLFF	TGTGCCAGCTCACTAACACGAGAGGGACTGTTTTTT	NA	TRBJ1-4	NA	TRBV18
CASSQVPASGGTYEQYF	TGCGCCAGCAGCCAAGTTCCAGCTAGCGGAGGCACCTACGAGCAGTACTTC	TRBD2	TRBJ2-7	NA	TRBV4-1
CASTKPPGGQGTSGNTIYF	TGTGCCAGTACCAAACCCCCCGGGGGACAGGGAACCTCTGGAAACACCATATATTTT	TRBD1	TRBJ1-3	NA	TRBV19
CASSLGGPGNYGYTF	TGCGCCAGCAGCTTAGGGGGTCCCGGCAACTATGGCTACACCTTC	NA	TRBJ1-2	NA	TRBV5-1
CATQRSRGGTDTQYF	TGTGCCACCCAGCGGAGCAGGGGAGGCACAGATACGCAGTATTTT	NA	TRBJ2-3	NA	TRBV19
CASSLDPARGEQYF	TGTGCCAGCAGCTTAGATCCCGCACGGGGCGAGCAGTACTTC	NA	TRBJ2-7	few	TRBV7-9